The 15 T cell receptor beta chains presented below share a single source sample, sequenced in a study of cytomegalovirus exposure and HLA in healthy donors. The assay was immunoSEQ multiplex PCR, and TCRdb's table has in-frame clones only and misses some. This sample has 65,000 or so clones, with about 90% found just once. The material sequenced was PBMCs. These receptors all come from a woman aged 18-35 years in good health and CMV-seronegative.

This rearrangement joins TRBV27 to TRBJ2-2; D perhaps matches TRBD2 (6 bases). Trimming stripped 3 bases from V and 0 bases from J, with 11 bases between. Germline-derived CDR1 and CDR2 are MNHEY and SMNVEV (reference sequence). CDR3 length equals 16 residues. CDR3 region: CASSFQVAANTGELFF. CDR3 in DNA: TGTGCCAGCAGTTTTCAGGTAGCGGCGAACACCGGGGAGCTGTTTTTT.

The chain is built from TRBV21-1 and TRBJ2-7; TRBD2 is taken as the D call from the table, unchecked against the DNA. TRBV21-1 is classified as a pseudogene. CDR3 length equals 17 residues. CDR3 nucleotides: TGTGCCAGCAGCAAAGCACCACGGGGAGGGAAAGTCTACGAGCAGTACTTC. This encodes CASSKAPRGGKVYEQYF.

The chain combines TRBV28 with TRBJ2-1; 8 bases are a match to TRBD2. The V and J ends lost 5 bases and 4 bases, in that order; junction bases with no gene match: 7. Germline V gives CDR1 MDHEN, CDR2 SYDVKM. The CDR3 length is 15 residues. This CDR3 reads CASSTSGGRYNEQFF. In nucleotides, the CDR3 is TGTGCCAGCAGTACTAGCGGCGGCCGGTACAATGAGCAGTTCTTC.

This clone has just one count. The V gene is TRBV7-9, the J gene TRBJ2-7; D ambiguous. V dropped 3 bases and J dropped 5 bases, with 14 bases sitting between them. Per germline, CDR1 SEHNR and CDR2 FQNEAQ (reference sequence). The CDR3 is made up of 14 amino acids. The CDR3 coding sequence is TGTGCCAGCAGCTTCCCGGTCTCCGGTGACGAGCAGTACTTC. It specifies CASSFPVSGDEQYF. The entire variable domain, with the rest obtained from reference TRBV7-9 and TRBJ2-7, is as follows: DTGVSQNPRHKITKRGQNVTFRCDPISEHNRLYWYRQTLGQGPEFLTYFQNEAQLEKSRLLSDRFSAERPKGSFSTLEIQRTEQGDSAMYLCASSFPVSGDEQYFGPGTRLTVT.

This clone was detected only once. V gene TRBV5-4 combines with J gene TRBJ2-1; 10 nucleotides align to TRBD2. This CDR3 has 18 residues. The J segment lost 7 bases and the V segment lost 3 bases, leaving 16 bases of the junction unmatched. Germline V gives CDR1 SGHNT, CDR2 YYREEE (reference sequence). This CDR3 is CASSSESTQREGLNEQFF. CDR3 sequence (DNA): TGTGCCAGCAGCTCTGAATCCACCCAGCGGGAGGGCTTAAATGAGCAGTTCTTC.

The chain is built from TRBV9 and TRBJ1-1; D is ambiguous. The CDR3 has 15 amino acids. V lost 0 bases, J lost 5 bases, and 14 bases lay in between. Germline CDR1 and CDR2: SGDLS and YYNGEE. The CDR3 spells CASSVEEGGRTEAFF. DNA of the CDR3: TGTGCCAGCAGCGTAGAGGAGGGTGGTCGGACTGAAGCTTTCTTT.

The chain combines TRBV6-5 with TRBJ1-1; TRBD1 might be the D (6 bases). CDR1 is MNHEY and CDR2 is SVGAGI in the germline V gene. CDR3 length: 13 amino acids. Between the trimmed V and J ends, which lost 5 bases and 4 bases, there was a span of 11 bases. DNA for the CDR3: TGTGCCAGCAGTCTGCAGGGGTCCACTGAAGCTTTCTTT. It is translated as CASSLQGSTEAFF.

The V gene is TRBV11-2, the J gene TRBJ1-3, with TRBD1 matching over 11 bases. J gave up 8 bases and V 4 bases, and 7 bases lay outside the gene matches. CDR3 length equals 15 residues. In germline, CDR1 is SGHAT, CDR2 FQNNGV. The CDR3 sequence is CASSSPDRGLDTIYF. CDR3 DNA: TGTGCCAGCAGCTCCCCGGACAGGGGGCTAGACACCATATATTTT.

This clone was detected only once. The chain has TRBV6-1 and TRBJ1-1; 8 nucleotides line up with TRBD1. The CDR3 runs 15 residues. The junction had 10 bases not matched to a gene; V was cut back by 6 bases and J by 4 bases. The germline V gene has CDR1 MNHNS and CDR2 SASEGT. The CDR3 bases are TGTGCCAGCAGGCACACAGGGGGGAGTTCCACTGAAGCTTTCTTT. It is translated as CASRHTGGSSTEAFF.

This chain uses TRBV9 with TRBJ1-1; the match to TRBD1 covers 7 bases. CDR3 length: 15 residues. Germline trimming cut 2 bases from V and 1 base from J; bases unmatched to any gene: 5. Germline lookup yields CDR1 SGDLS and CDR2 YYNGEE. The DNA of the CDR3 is TGTGCCAGCAGCGTTTGGGACAGCTCGAACACTGAAGCTTTCTTT. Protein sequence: CASSVWDSSNTEAFF.

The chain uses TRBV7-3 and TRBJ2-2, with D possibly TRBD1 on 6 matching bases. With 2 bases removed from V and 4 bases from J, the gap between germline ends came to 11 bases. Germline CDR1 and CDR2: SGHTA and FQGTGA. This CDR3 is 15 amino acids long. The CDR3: CASSLEGQGTGELFF. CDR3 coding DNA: TGTGCCAGCAGCTTAGAGGGACAAGGCACCGGGGAGCTGTTTTTT.

The CDR3 region is CASSLTLAEQYF. Here the CDR3 DNA reads TGTGCCAGCAGCTTAACCTTGGCCGAGCAGTACTTC. The gene calls are TRBV5-8 and TRBJ2-7; D is unclear. The CDR3 totals 12 residues. The V end lost 2 bases, the J end lost 6 bases, and 9 bases lay between the germline ends. Germline lookup yields CDR1 SGHTS and CDR2 YDEGEE. Full variable domain (missing parts from reference TRBV5-8 and TRBJ2-7): EAGVTQSPTHLIKTRGQQATLRCSPISGHTSVYWYQQALGLGLQFLLWYDEGEERNRGNFPPRFSGRQFPNYSSELNVNALELEDSALYLCASSLTLAEQYFGPGTRLTVT.

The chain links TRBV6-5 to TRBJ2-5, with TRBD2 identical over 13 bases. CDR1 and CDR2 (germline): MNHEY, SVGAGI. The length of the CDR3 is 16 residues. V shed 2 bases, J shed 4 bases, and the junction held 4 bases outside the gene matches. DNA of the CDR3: TGTGCCAGCAGTTACCCGGGACTAGCGGGATCAGAGACCCAGTACTTC. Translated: CASSYPGLAGSETQYF.

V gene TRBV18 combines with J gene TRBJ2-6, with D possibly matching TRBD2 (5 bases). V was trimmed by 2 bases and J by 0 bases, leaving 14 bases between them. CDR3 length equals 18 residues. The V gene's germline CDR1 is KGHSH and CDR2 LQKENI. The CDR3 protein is CASSPNVTRGSGANVLTF. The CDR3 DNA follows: TGTGCCAGCTCACCAAACGTTACTCGGGGCTCTGGGGCCAACGTCCTGACTTTC.

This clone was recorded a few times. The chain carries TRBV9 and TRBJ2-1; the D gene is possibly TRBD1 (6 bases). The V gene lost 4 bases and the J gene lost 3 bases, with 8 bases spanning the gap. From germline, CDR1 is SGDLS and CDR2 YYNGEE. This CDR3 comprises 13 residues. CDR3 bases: TGTGCCAGCAGCAAGGACAGCTACAATGAGCAGTTCTTC. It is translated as CASSKDSYNEQFF.